The rows below give T cell receptor beta chains drawn from one sample of a study of T cells expressing NK-cell markers. TCRdb reprocessed the 5' RACE reads, keeping one entry per CDR3 protein, no DNA. The sample yields roughly 180,000 distinct CDR3 sequences, of which the top ten take up 20% to 25%. Sequencing input: blood T cells: a sorted CD56 or NKG2C T cell subset, CD4+ or CD8+ T cells, or bulk PBMC T cells (not recorded which). The receptors derive from a man between 18 and 69 years old in good health. The CDR3 runs from the conserved cysteine through the conserved F or W. Fields, in order: J gene, V gene, CDR3 protein.

>TRBJ2-7|TRBV7-6
CASSTGTGLSSYEQYF
>TRBJ2-1|TRBV25-1
CASSDWSGGLYNEQFF
>TRBJ2-1|TRBV29-1
CSVEAGNSYNEQFF
>TRBJ2-2|TRBV20-1
CSIREGAIQLTVTGELFF
>TRBJ2-3|TRBV7-9
CASGGGTPSFNTQYF
>TRBJ2-7|TRBV10-3
CAISEPGFGGEQYF
>TRBJ2-7|TRBV7-9
CASSPRAAGAPPLQYF
>TRBJ1-5|TRBV12-3/TRBV12-4
CASSLAKGPTWQPQHF
>TRBJ2-1|TRBV5-1
CASSLSASLAAYVQFF
>TRBJ2-7|TRBV12-3/TRBV12-4
CASSFVGMSPYEQYF
>TRBJ1-3|TRBV7-9
CASSSTSGSGNTIYF
>TRBJ2-1|TRBV5-4
CASSLVSYNEQFF
>TRBJ2-7|TRBV3-1
CASSQTGLAGAYEQYF
>TRBJ1-6|TRBV25-1
CASRSGRYNSPLHF
>TRBJ1-4|TRBV4-2
CASSQDVNFNEKLFF
>TRBJ2-7|TRBV9
CASSVVASDEQYF